The TCR beta chain under discussion was sequenced for a study of cytomegalovirus exposure and HLA in healthy donors. Primers for the PCR totalled 60 Vbeta and 13 Jbeta. The method was immunoSEQ multiplex PCR; TCRdb's version includes in-frame clones alone and lacks a portion of them. The table includes fewer than 130,000 clones, more than 60% detected once. The CDR3 runs 14 residues. The germline gives CDR1 MNHEY, CDR2 SMNVEV (reference sequence). V lost 3 bases and J 1 base, leaving 9 bases between the germline ends. The origin of this receptor is a female donor in good health and CMV-seropositive. Sequenced input: PBMCs. This chain uses TRBV27 with TRBJ2-5, with D maybe TRBD1 (5 bases). CDR3 DNA sequence: TGTGCCAGCAGTTTTACAGGAACCCAAGAGACCCAGTACTTC. Residues: CASSFTGTQETQYF.